Listed below are T cell receptor beta chains from one sample, sequenced in a study of blood T cell repertoires in COVID-19. The method was immunoSEQ multiplex PCR; TCRdb's version includes in-frame clones alone and lacks a portion of them. Of 150,000 to 200,000 clones in the sample, roughly 80% were seen once. The specimen sequenced was peripheral blood. The receptors were sampled from a woman aged 25 to 39 with acute or convalescent COVID-19. CDR3s include the opening cysteine and the closing phenylalanine or tryptophan. A D gene is named only where the DNA matches it firmly. Rows may omit the clone size; those that give it use once, few, many or a size class.

abundance: .
len: 15
v_gene: TRBV5-1
j_gene: TRBJ2-1
d_gene: .
CDR3aa: CASSLSGGGHNEQFF
CDR3nt: TGCGCCAGCAGCTTAAGTGGCGGGGGCCACAATGAGCAGTTCTTC

abundance: .
len: 16
v_gene: TRBV5-1
j_gene: TRBJ2-1
d_gene: TRBD1
CDR3aa: CASSLRSGQYYNEQFF
CDR3nt: TGCGCCAGCAGCTTGCGGTCGGGACAGTATTACAATGAGCAGTTCTTC

abundance: .
len: 14
v_gene: TRBV28
j_gene: TRBJ1-3
d_gene: TRBD1
CDR3aa: CASTQGDSRNTIYF
CDR3nt: TGTGCCAGCACCCAGGGGGACAGTCGAAACACCATATATTTT

abundance: .
len: 15
v_gene: TRBV10-3
j_gene: TRBJ2-7
d_gene: TRBD1
CDR3aa: CAISGGQGPSYEQYF
CDR3nt: TGTGCCATCAGCGGTGGACAGGGCCCCTCCTACGAGCAGTACTTC

abundance: .
len: 17
v_gene: TRBV14
j_gene: TRBJ1-3
d_gene: .
CDR3aa: CASSQDLNSGFGPTIYF
CDR3nt: TGTGCCAGCAGCCAAGATTTGAACTCAGGGTTTGGACCCACCATATATTTT

abundance: .
len: 14
v_gene: TRBV7-2
j_gene: TRBJ2-1
d_gene: TRBD1
CDR3aa: CASGQGESYNEQFF
CDR3nt: TGTGCCAGCGGACAGGGGGAATCCTACAATGAGCAGTTCTTC

abundance: .
len: 13
v_gene: TRBV6-5
j_gene: TRBJ1-1
d_gene: TRBD1
CDR3aa: CASSYVRGRGPLF
CDR3nt: TGTGCCAGCAGTTACGTCAGGGGGCGCGGGCCCTTATTT

abundance: .
len: 19
v_gene: TRBV27
j_gene: TRBJ1-6
d_gene: TRBD1
CDR3aa: CASSSKPTGGRPYNSPLHF
CDR3nt: TGTGCCAGCAGTTCGAAACCGACAGGGGGCCGTCCCTATAATTCACCCCTCCACTTT

abundance: .
len: 14
v_gene: TRBV7-8
j_gene: TRBJ1-3
d_gene: .
CDR3aa: CASSLRDRGNTIYF
CDR3nt: TGTGCCAGCAGCTTACGCGACAGAGGAAACACCATATATTTT

abundance: few
len: 12
v_gene: TRBV28
j_gene: TRBJ2-7
d_gene: .
CDR3aa: CASSAASYEQYF
CDR3nt: TGTGCCAGCAGTGCGGCCTCCTACGAGCAGTACTTC

abundance: few
len: 17
v_gene: TRBV7-2
j_gene: TRBJ1-2
d_gene: TRBD1
CDR3aa: CASSLSRGQGEDYGYTF
CDR3nt: TGTGCCAGCAGCTTAAGTCGAGGGCAGGGGGAGGACTATGGCTACACCTTC

abundance: .
len: 11
v_gene: TRBV12-3/TRBV12-4
j_gene: TRBJ1-2
d_gene: .
CDR3aa: CASRLGVGYTF
CDR3nt: TGTGCCAGCAGGTTAGGAGTAGGCTACACCTTC

abundance: .
len: 15
v_gene: TRBV6-5
j_gene: TRBJ2-3
d_gene: .
CDR3aa: CASRLVEGRTDTQYF
CDR3nt: TGTGCCAGCAGACTGGTGGAGGGACGCACAGATACGCAGTATTTT

abundance: .
len: 16
v_gene: TRBV5-1
j_gene: TRBJ2-1
d_gene: TRBD2
CDR3aa: CASSLFLPSGINEQFF
CDR3nt: TGCGCCAGCAGCTTGTTCTTACCTAGCGGGATCAATGAGCAGTTCTTC

abundance: .
len: 16
v_gene: TRBV7-8
j_gene: TRBJ1-6
d_gene: .
CDR3aa: CASSLAIGEGHSPLHF
CDR3nt: TGTGCCAGCAGCTTAGCAATAGGGGAGGGGCATTCACCCCTCCACTTT

abundance: once
len: 12
v_gene: TRBV28
j_gene: TRBJ1-3
d_gene: .
CDR3aa: CASSLQGNTIYF
CDR3nt: TGTGCCAGCAGTTTACAGGGAAACACCATATATTTT

abundance: .
len: 15
v_gene: TRBV23-1
j_gene: TRBJ2-5
d_gene: TRBD2
CDR3aa: CANPTRAGGQETQYF
CDR3nt: TGCGCCAACCCGACACGGGCGGGGGGCCAAGAGACCCAGTACTTC

abundance: once
len: 14
v_gene: TRBV3-1/TRBV3-2
j_gene: TRBJ2-5
d_gene: TRBD1
CDR3aa: CASSQLAGTGAQYF
CDR3nt: TGTGCCAGCAGCCAGCTTGCCGGGACAGGGGCCCAGTACTTC

abundance: .
len: 13
v_gene: TRBV28
j_gene: TRBJ1-2
d_gene: .
CDR3aa: CASSLSGGGGYTF
CDR3nt: TGTGCCAGCAGTCTCTCGGGGGGCGGTGGCTACACCTTC

abundance: .
len: 11
v_gene: TRBV13
j_gene: TRBJ1-3
d_gene: .
CDR3aa: CASSQGNTIYF
CDR3nt: TGTGCCAGCAGCCAGGGAAACACCATATATTTT

abundance: .
len: 17
v_gene: TRBV4-1
j_gene: TRBJ2-1
d_gene: TRBD2
CDR3aa: CASSQVFSGKGLGEQFF
CDR3nt: TGCGCCAGCAGCCAAGTCTTTAGCGGGAAGGGCCTCGGGGAGCAGTTCTTC

abundance: .
len: 14
v_gene: TRBV21-1
j_gene: TRBJ1-2
d_gene: .
CDR3aa: CASTRDSTSYGYTF
CDR3nt: TGTGCCAGCACCCGGGACAGTACTTCTTATGGCTACACCTTC

abundance: .
len: 15
v_gene: TRBV19
j_gene: TRBJ1-2
d_gene: TRBD1
CDR3aa: CATGDRTTSYYGYTF
CDR3nt: TGTGCCACAGGGGACAGGACAACGTCCTACTATGGCTACACCTTC

abundance: .
len: 11
v_gene: TRBV30
j_gene: TRBJ2-2
d_gene: .
CDR3aa: CAWTGGGELFF
CDR3nt: TGTGCCTGGACAGGAGGTGGGGAGCTGTTTTTT

abundance: .
len: 15
v_gene: TRBV6-5
j_gene: TRBJ2-2
d_gene: .
CDR3aa: CASSYAGAYTGELFF
CDR3nt: TGTGCCAGCAGTTACGCGGGGGCCTACACCGGGGAGCTGTTTTTT

abundance: .
len: 13
v_gene: TRBV10-3
j_gene: TRBJ1-2
d_gene: .
CDR3aa: CAISRQENYGYTF
CDR3nt: TGTGCCATCAGCCGACAAGAAAACTATGGCTACACCTTC

abundance: .
len: 13
v_gene: TRBV3-1/TRBV3-2
j_gene: TRBJ2-7
d_gene: .
CDR3aa: CASSQGTGREQYF
CDR3nt: TGTGCCAGCAGCCAAGGTACGGGGAGAGAGCAGTACTTC

abundance: .
len: 16
v_gene: TRBV7-9
j_gene: TRBJ2-2
d_gene: TRBD2
CDR3aa: CASSYWGLADTGELFF
CDR3nt: TGTGCCAGCAGCTATTGGGGACTAGCAGACACCGGGGAGCTGTTTTTT

abundance: .
len: 15
v_gene: TRBV7-2
j_gene: TRBJ2-6
d_gene: .
CDR3aa: CASSVRVSGANVLTF
CDR3nt: TGTGCCAGCAGCGTTCGGGTCTCTGGGGCCAACGTCCTGACTTTC

abundance: .
len: 13
v_gene: TRBV11-1
j_gene: TRBJ1-2
d_gene: .
CDR3aa: CASSIAVHYGYTF
CDR3nt: TGTGCCAGCAGCATCGCAGTACACTATGGCTACACCTTC

abundance: .
len: 16
v_gene: TRBV11-2
j_gene: TRBJ2-1
d_gene: TRBD2
CDR3aa: CASSFNLGLAGGEQFF
CDR3nt: TGTGCCAGCAGCTTCAACCTAGGACTAGCGGGAGGAGAGCAGTTCTTC

abundance: .
len: 16
v_gene: TRBV28
j_gene: TRBJ1-4
d_gene: TRBD1
CDR3aa: CASSFANRGGPRGLFF
CDR3nt: TGTGCCAGCAGTTTTGCGAACAGGGGAGGCCCGCGGGGTCTGTTTTTT

abundance: .
len: 15
v_gene: TRBV3-1/TRBV3-2
j_gene: TRBJ2-5
d_gene: .
CDR3aa: CASRGDRRGRETQYF
CDR3nt: TGTGCCAGCAGGGGGGATAGGCGGGGGCGAGAGACCCAGTACTTC

abundance: .
len: 15
v_gene: TRBV10-3
j_gene: TRBJ2-3
d_gene: .
CDR3aa: CAISESKRRSDTQYF
CDR3nt: TGTGCCATCAGTGAGTCAAAACGTCGGTCAGATACGCAGTATTTT

abundance: .
len: 15
v_gene: TRBV4-3
j_gene: TRBJ1-2
d_gene: TRBD1
CDR3aa: CASSQEGRGDYGYTF
CDR3nt: TGCGCCAGCAGCCAAGAGGGCAGGGGGGACTATGGCTACACCTTC

abundance: few
len: 15
v_gene: TRBV5-5
j_gene: TRBJ2-7
d_gene: .
CDR3aa: CASSPQGFDLYEQYF
CDR3nt: TGTGCCAGCAGCCCACAGGGTTTCGACCTCTACGAGCAGTACTTC

abundance: .
len: 18
v_gene: TRBV2
j_gene: TRBJ2-3
d_gene: TRBD1
CDR3aa: CASKAGTGRRTSTDTQYF
CDR3nt: TGTGCCAGCAAGGCTGGGACAGGGCGGAGGACTAGCACAGATACGCAGTATTTT

abundance: .
len: 13
v_gene: TRBV27
j_gene: TRBJ2-5
d_gene: .
CDR3aa: CASSFSIWETQYF
CDR3nt: TGTGCCAGCAGTTTCAGTATTTGGGAGACCCAGTACTTC

abundance: .
len: 17
v_gene: TRBV7-8
j_gene: TRBJ2-3
d_gene: TRBD2
CDR3aa: CASSFLRGGLSTDTQYF
CDR3nt: TGTGCCAGCAGCTTTCTCCGGGGGGGCTTGAGCACAGATACGCAGTATTTT

abundance: .
len: 17
v_gene: TRBV5-4
j_gene: TRBJ2-1
d_gene: TRBD2
CDR3aa: CASSPPERGANYNEQFF
CDR3nt: TGTGCCAGCAGCCCCCCTGAGCGGGGGGCCAACTACAATGAGCAGTTCTTC

abundance: .
len: 15
v_gene: TRBV10-3
j_gene: TRBJ2-1
d_gene: .
CDR3aa: CAIKKRDSLYNEQFF
CDR3nt: TGTGCCATCAAGAAGAGGGACTCACTCTACAATGAGCAGTTCTTC

abundance: .
len: 13
v_gene: TRBV30
j_gene: TRBJ2-3
d_gene: .
CDR3aa: CAFSAWRGDTQYF
CDR3nt: TGTGCCTTTTCCGCGTGGCGGGGAGATACGCAGTATTTT